Below are 8 T cell receptor beta chains sequenced from a single sample in a study of blood T cell repertoires in COVID-19. Some clones are missing from TCRdb's copy, which holds only in-frame ones; the method was immunoSEQ multiplex PCR. Of about 400,000 clones in the sample, roughly 88% were seen once. The sample consisted of PBMCs or T cells enriched from blood (not recorded which). These receptors all stem from a woman between 35 and 50 years old with acute COVID-19.

This chain joins TRBV9 and TRBJ1-1; D is uncertain. Trimming left V 2 bases short and J 1 base short, with 6 bases between. The CDR3 spans 13 residues. CDR1 and CDR2 (germline): SGDLS, YYNGEE. The CDR3 region is CASSVSWNTEAFF. The CDR3, as DNA: TGTGCCAGCAGCGTCAGTTGGAACACTGAAGCTTTCTTT.

The chain has TRBV19 and TRBJ2-7; 8 nucleotides line up with TRBD1. In germline, CDR1 is LNHDA, CDR2 SQIVND (reference sequence). Trimming cost V 6 bases and J 4 bases; bases outside gene matches: 5. The length of the CDR3 is 13 residues. CDR3 coding DNA: TGTGCCAGTAGAAGGACAGGGTTTTACGAGCAGTACTTC. Its translation: CASRRTGFYEQYF.

The chain employs TRBV5-4 and TRBJ2-2; 7 bases agree with TRBD1. In germline, CDR1 is SGHNT, CDR2 YYREEE (reference sequence). This CDR3 contains 15 residues. The V segment lost 4 bases and the J segment 2 bases; nucleotides outside the gene matches: 5. CDR3 nucleotide sequence: TGTGCCAGCAGCGATCGGACAGGAAACACCGGGGAGCTGTTTTTT. This codes for CASSDRTGNTGELFF. Full variable domain (rest looked up from reference TRBV5-4 and TRBJ2-2): ETGVTQSPTHLIKTRGQQVTLRCSSQSGHNTVSWYQQALGQGPQFIFQYYREEENGRGNFPPRFSGLQFPNYSSELNVNALELDDSALYLCASSDRTGNTGELFFGEGSRLTVL.

This chain uses TRBV19 with TRBJ1-1; D might be TRBD1 (5 bases). The CDR3 contains 15 residues. The V gene lost 1 base and the J gene lost 0 bases, with 9 bases spanning the gap. Germline CDR1 LNHDA, CDR2 SQIVND (reference sequence). CDR3 nucleotide sequence: TGTGCCAGTAGTATAGGGGGGGTAATGAACACTGAAGCTTTCTTT. Translation: CASSIGGVMNTEAFF.

V and J are TRBV21-1 and TRBJ1-2. TRBV21-1 is assigned pseudogene status. The CDR3 runs to 16 residues. The CDR3 region has the DNA TGTGCCAGCAGCATAAGGGGGGGCATCATCTTCTATGGCTACACCTTC. This sequence encodes CASSIRGGIIFYGYTF.

The rearrangement uses TRBV7-9 and TRBJ2-7, with 7 bases lining up with TRBD1. In germline, CDR1 is SEHNR, CDR2 FQNEAQ (reference sequence). The junction had 9 bases not matched to a gene; V was cut back by 5 bases and J by 2 bases. This CDR3 comprises 15 residues. CDR3 region: CASSPNRGPAYEQYF. CDR3 in DNA: TGTGCCAGCAGCCCCAACAGGGGACCTGCCTACGAGCAGTACTTC.

J is TRBJ1-4 and V is TRBV24-1; tentative D call: TRBD1 (6 bases). Germline V lookup: CDR1 KGHDR, CDR2 SFDVKD. V gave up 3 bases and J gave up 3 bases, with 10 bases separating them. CDR3 size: 15 residues. The CDR3 reads CATSDRGQPNEKLFF. The CDR3 bases are TGTGCCACCAGTGATCGCGGACAGCCTAATGAAAAACTGTTTTTT.

This chain uses TRBV2 with TRBJ2-1; 13 positions match TRBD2. The ends lost 4 bases at V and 5 bases at J; junction bases unmatched: 11. Germline V gene data show CDR1 as SNHLY and CDR2 as FYNNEI. The CDR3 has 18 amino acids. The CDR3 nucleotides read TGTGCCAGCAGTGGGCCGGCGACCGGGACTAGCGGGGACAATGAGCAGTTCTTC. It encodes CASSGPATGTSGDNEQFF.